The 3 T cell receptor beta chains below all came from one sample that was sequenced in a study of response to subunit inactivated influenza vaccine. TCRdb re-called the RT-PCR reads through MiXCR, storing one row per CDR3 protein. The repertoire holds about 540,000 distinct CDR3 sequences, with around 13% as singletons. Sample: PBMCs from blood, taken 11 to 12 days after vaccination. The receptor source for this set is a man aged 45-65 years who received an inactivated influenza vaccine.

There are many counts of this clonotype. CDR3 DNA: TGCGCCAGCAGTCCCGGGGGCTCAGGGACGCAGTATTTT. It codes for CASSPGGSGTQYF. The chain recombines TRBV5-1 with TRBJ2-3; D may correspond to TRBD1 or TRBD2 (6 bases each). The CDR3 runs 13 residues. The V gene's germline CDR1 is SGHRS and CDR2 YFSETQ. Trimming left V 5 bases short and J 9 bases short, with 16 bases between.

V is TRBV29-1 and J is TRBJ2-7, with 9 nucleotides matching TRBD1. After removal of 7 bases from V and 5 bases from J, the junction contained 6 bases not matched to a gene. Germline CDR1 is SQVTM and CDR2 is ANQGSEA. The CDR3 is 12 residues long. CDR3 nucleotides: TGCAGCGCTGGACAGGGGAGGAACGAGCAGTACTTC. This codes for CSAGQGRNEQYF.

On this clonotype itself: A junction end diverges from the germline sequence, so it may reflect a read error. The J gene is TRBJ2-5, the V gene TRBV12-3 or TRBV12-4; 11 nucleotides match TRBD2. The CDR3 extends over 14 amino acids. The CDR3 DNA reads as TGTGCCAGCAGTATAGCGGGGGGGCAGAAGACCCAGTACTTC. The encoded protein is CASSIAGGQKTQYF.